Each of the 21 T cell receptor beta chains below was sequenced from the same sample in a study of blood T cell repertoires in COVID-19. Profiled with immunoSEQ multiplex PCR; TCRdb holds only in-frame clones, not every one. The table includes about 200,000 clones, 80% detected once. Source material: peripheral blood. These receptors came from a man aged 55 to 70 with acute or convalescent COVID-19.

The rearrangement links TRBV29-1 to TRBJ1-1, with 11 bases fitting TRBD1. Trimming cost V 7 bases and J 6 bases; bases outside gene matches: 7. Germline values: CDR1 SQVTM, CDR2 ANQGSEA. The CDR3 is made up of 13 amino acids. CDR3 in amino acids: CSGRDRGDAEAFF. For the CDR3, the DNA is TGCAGCGGCAGGGACAGGGGGGACGCTGAAGCTTTCTTT. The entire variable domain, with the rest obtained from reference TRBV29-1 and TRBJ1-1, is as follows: SAVISQKPSRDICQRGTSLTIQCQVDSQVTMMFWYRQQPGQSLTLIATANQGSEATYESGFVIDKFPISRPNLTFSTLTVSNMSPEDSSIYLCSGRDRGDAEAFFGQGTRLTVV.

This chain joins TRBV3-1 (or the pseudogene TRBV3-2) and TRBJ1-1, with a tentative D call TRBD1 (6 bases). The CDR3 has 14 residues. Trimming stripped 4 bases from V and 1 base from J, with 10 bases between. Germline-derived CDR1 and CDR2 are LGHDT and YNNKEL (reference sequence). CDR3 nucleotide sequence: TGTGCCAGCAGCCTCGCACAGGGGAACACTGAAGCTTTCTTT. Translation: CASSLAQGNTEAFF.

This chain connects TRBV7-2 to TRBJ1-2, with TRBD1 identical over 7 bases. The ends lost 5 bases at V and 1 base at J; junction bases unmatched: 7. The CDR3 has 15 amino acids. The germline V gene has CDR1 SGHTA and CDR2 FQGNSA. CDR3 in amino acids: CASSAPGQNNYGYTF. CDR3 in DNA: TGTGCCAGCAGCGCCCCGGGACAGAATAACTATGGCTACACCTTC.

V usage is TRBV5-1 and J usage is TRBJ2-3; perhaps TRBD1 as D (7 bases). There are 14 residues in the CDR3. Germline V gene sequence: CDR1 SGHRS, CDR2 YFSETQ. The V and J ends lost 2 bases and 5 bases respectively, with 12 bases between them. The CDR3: CASSLRQGGDTQYF. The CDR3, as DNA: TGCGCCAGCAGCTTACGACAGGGAGGAGATACGCAGTATTTT.

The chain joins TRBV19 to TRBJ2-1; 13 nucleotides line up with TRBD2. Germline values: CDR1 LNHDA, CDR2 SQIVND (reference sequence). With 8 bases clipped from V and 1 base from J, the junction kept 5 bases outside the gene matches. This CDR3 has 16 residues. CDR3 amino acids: CASRLAGGGSYNEQFF. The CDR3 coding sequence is TGTGCCAGTCGACTAGCGGGAGGCGGTTCCTACAATGAGCAGTTCTTC.

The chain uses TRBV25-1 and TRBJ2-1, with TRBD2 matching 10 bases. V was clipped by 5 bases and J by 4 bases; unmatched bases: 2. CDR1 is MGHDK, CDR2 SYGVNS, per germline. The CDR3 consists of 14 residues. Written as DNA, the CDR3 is TGTGCCAGCAGTCGGACTAGCGGATACAATGAGCAGTTCTTC. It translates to CASSRTSGYNEQFF.

CDR3 region: CASSLANSGTGGYGYTF. CDR3 nucleotide sequence: TGTGCCAGCAGCTTAGCGAATTCCGGGACAGGGGGCTATGGCTACACCTTC. The chain recombines TRBV7-2 with TRBJ1-2; 11 nucleotides match TRBD1. The CDR3 has 17 amino acids. V lost 0 bases and J lost 4; bases outside the gene matches: 7. The V gene's germline CDR1 is SGHTA and CDR2 FQGNSA. The full variable domain, its missing parts supplied by reference TRBV7-2 and TRBJ1-2, is GAGVSQSPSNKVTEKGKDVELRCDPISGHTALYWYRQSLGQGLEFLIYFQGNSAPDKSGLPSDRFSAERTGGSVSTLTIQRTQQEDSAVYLCASSLANSGTGGYGYTFGSGTRLTVV.

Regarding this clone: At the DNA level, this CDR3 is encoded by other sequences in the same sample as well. For the CDR3, the DNA is TGTGCCAGCAGTCCTCGGGGGAATTCACCCCTCCACTTT. Translating it yields CASSPRGNSPLHF. V and J are TRBV12-3 or TRBV12-4 and TRBJ1-6, with a tentative D call TRBD1 (5 bases). V was shortened by 5 bases and J by 7 bases, with 9 bases between the two germline ends. CDR3 size: 13 residues.

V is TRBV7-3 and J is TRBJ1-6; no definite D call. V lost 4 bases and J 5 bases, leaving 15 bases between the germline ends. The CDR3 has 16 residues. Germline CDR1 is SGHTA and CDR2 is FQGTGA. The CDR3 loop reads CASSSLGGKHNSPLHF. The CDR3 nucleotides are TGTGCCAGCAGCTCACTGGGAGGGAAGCATAATTCACCCCTCCACTTT.

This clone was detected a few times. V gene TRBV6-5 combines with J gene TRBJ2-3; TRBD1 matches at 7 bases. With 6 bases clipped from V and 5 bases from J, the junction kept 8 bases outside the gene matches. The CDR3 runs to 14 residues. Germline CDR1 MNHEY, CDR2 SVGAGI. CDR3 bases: TGTGCCAGCAGGAGAGGACAGGCGGGAGATACGCAGTATTTT. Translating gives CASRRGQAGDTQYF.

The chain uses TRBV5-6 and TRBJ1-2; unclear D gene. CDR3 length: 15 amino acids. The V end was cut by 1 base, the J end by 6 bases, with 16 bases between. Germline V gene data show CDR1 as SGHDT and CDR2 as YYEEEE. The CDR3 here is CASSLREQDFDGYTF. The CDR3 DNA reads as TGTGCCAGCAGCTTGAGGGAGCAGGACTTTGATGGCTACACCTTC.

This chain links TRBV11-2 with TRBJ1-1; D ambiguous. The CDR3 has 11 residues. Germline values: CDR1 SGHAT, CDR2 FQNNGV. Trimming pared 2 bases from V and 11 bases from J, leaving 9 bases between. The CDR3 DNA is TGTGCCAGCAGCTTACCGGCCGGGGCTTTCTTT. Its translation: CASSLPAGAFF.

CDR3 nucleotides: TGTGCCAGCAGTGATAGCCCCACCGGGGAGCTGTTTTTT. Translating it yields CASSDSPTGELFF. The rearrangement links TRBV27 to TRBJ2-2; no clear D gene. This CDR3 has 13 amino acids. Deletions cut 5 bases from V and 4 bases from J, with 8 bases between. Germline V gene lookup returns CDR1 MNHEY and CDR2 SMNVEV (reference sequence).

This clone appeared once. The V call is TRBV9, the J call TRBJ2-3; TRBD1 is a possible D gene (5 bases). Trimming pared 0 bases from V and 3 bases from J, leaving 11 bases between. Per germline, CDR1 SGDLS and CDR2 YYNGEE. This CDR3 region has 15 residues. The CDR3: CASSVGAKGTDTQYF. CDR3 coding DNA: TGTGCCAGCAGCGTAGGGGCCAAGGGGACAGATACGCAGTATTTT.

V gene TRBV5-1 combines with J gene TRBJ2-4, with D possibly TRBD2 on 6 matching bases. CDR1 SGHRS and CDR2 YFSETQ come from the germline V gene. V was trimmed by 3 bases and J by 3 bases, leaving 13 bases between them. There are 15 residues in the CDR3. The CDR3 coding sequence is TGCGCCAGCAGCTCCTCGGGACTGAACAAAAACATTCAGTACTTC. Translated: CASSSSGLNKNIQYF. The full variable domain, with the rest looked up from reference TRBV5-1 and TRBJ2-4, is KAGVTQTPRYLIKTRGQQVTLSCSPISGHRSVSWYQQTPGQGLQFLFEYFSETQRNKGNFPGRFSGRQFSNSRSEMNVSTLELGDSALYLCASSSSGLNKNIQYFGAGTRLSVL.

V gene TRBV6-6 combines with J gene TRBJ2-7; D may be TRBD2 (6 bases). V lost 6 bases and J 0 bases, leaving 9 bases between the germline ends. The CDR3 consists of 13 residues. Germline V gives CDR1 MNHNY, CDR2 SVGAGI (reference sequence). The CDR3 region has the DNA TGTGCCAGCAGCGCGGGGTTCTCCTACGAGCAGTACTTC. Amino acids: CASSAGFSYEQYF.

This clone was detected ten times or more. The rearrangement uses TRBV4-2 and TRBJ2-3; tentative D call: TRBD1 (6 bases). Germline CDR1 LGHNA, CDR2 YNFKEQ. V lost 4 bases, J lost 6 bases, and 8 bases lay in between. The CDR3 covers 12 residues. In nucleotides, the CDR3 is TGTGCCAGCAGCCCAGACAGGGATACGCAGTATTTT. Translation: CASSPDRDTQYF.

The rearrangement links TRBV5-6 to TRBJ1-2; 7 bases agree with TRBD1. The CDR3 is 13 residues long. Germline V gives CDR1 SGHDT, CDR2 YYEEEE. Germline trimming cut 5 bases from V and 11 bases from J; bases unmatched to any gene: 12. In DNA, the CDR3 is TGTGCCAGCAGACCGACAGGGAGGAGAGGTTACACCTTC. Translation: CASRPTGRRGYTF.

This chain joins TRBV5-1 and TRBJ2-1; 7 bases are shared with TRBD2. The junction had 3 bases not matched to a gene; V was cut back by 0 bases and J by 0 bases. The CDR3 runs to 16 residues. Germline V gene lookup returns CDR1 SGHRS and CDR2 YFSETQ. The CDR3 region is CASSLDGGSSYNEQFF. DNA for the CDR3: TGCGCCAGCAGCTTGGATGGCGGGAGCTCCTACAATGAGCAGTTCTTC. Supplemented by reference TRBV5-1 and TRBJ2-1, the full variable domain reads KAGVTQTPRYLIKTRGQQVTLSCSPISGHRSVSWYQQTPGQGLQFLFEYFSETQRNKGNFPGRFSGRQFSNSRSEMNVSTLELGDSALYLCASSLDGGSSYNEQFFGPGTRLTVL.

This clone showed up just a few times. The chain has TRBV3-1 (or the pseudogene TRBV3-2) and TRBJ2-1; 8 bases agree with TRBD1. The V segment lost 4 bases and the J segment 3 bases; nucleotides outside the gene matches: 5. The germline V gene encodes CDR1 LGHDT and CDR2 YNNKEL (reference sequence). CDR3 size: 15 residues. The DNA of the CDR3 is TGTGCCAGCAGCCGTCGACAGGGGAACTACAATGAGCAGTTCTTC. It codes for CASSRRQGNYNEQFF.

CDR3 coding DNA: TGTGCCAGCAGTCCGCAGGGAGGCAATGAGCAGTTCTTC. Its protein product is CASSPQGGNEQFF. The V call is TRBV6-6, the J call TRBJ2-1; D perhaps matches TRBD2 (6 bases). Per germline, CDR1 MNHNY and CDR2 SVGAGI (reference sequence). The CDR3 is made up of 13 amino acids. Trimming removed 5 bases from V and 6 bases from J, with 11 bases in between.